This is a list of T cell receptor beta chains from one sample in a study of cytomegalovirus exposure and HLA in healthy donors. The repertoire was sequenced with immunoSEQ multiplex PCR; TCRdb's copy has only in-frame clones and lacks some. The top ten hold 1.5% to 2% of the sample, which has 150,000 to 200,000 clones, 70% to 90% seen once. The sequencing sample was made of PBMCs. Receptors originate from a woman aged 18-29 years in good health and CMV-seronegative. Both conserved end residues are part of each CDR3. Fields, in order: CDR3 DNA, CDR3 protein, V gene, J gene, D gene, clone size. A D gene is named only where the DNA matches it firmly. Part of the rows lack a size; the others show once, few, many or a class for expanded clones.

DNA: TGTGCCATCAGCCTTCGGACAGGGGACACCGGGGAGCTGTTTTTT; CDR3: CAISLRTGDTGELFF; V: TRBV10-3; J: TRBJ2-2; D: TRBD1; size: .
DNA: TGTGCCAGTAGTATCGGTCCGGGACAGCGATTTTATAGCAATCAGCCCCAGCATTTT; CDR3: CASSIGPGQRFYSNQPQHF; V: TRBV19; J: TRBJ1-5; D: TRBD1; size: .
DNA: TGTGCCAGCAGCCCCTCTAAGGGAGGGAGCGATGAGCAGTTCTTC; CDR3: CASSPSKGGSDEQFF; V: TRBV6-4; J: TRBJ2-1; D: TRBD2; size: .
DNA: TGTGCCAGTAGTATATTGGGGGCGCGGAGTCAGCCCCAGCATTTT; CDR3: CASSILGARSQPQHF; V: TRBV19; J: TRBJ1-5; D: .; size: once
DNA: TGTGCCAGCAGTTACTCCCCCCGAGGGGGTTCACCCCTCCACTTT; CDR3: CASSYSPRGGSPLHF; V: TRBV6-5; J: TRBJ1-6; D: .; size: .
DNA: TGTGCCAGCAGCCCCCTACCAGGACTAGCGGGAGGGCAACAGTACTTC; CDR3: CASSPLPGLAGGQQYF; V: TRBV7-9; J: TRBJ2-7; D: TRBD2; size: .
DNA: TGTGCCATCAGTGACCGAGGACGGGGGGATCAGCCCCAGCATTTT; CDR3: CAISDRGRGDQPQHF; V: TRBV10-3; J: TRBJ1-5; D: .; size: once
DNA: TGCGCCAGCAGCCCCACCTCGGGACAGGGGCGCTCTTACGCCTACGAGCAGTACTTC; CDR3: CASSPTSGQGRSYAYEQYF; V: TRBV5-1; J: TRBJ2-7; D: TRBD1; size: .
DNA: TGTGCCAGTAGTCTGGGACTAGCGGGAGTAGATACGCAGTATTTT; CDR3: CASSLGLAGVDTQYF; V: TRBV19; J: TRBJ2-3; D: TRBD2; size: .
DNA: TGTGCCAGCAGAGAGATTGGACAGCAACCCTACGAGCAGTACTTC; CDR3: CASREIGQQPYEQYF; V: TRBV2; J: TRBJ2-7; D: .; size: .
DNA: TGTGCCAGCAGTTTAAGTGGGACACCTAGATTTGGACACTACGAGCAGTACTTC; CDR3: CASSLSGTPRFGHYEQYF; V: TRBV27; J: TRBJ2-7; D: .; size: .
DNA: TGTGCCAGCACCCCCTTAACAGGGAGATCTCCCTATGGCTACACCTTC; CDR3: CASTPLTGRSPYGYTF; V: TRBV28; J: TRBJ1-2; D: .; size: .
DNA: TGTGCCAGCAGTCTAGGAGGGCCGATGTCAGGCTACACCTTC; CDR3: CASSLGGPMSGYTF; V: TRBV6-5; J: TRBJ1-2; D: .; size: .
DNA: TGCGCCAGCAGCTTTTACAGGGGACAAGCGGAAAAACTGTTTTTT; CDR3: CASSFYRGQAEKLFF; V: TRBV5-1; J: TRBJ1-4; D: TRBD1; size: once
DNA: TGTGCCAGCAGTGGAAGGAGTAGCAATCAGCCCCAGCATTTT; CDR3: CASSGRSSNQPQHF; V: TRBV25-1; J: TRBJ1-5; D: .; size: .
DNA: TGTGCCAGCAGTCCAGGGTTCTGGGCTTTCTTT; CDR3: CASSPGFWAFF; V: TRBV25-1; J: TRBJ1-1; D: .; size: .
DNA: TGTGCCAGCAGTGGGCAGGGGGGTCCCTACGAGCAGTACTTC; CDR3: CASSGQGGPYEQYF; V: TRBV6-1; J: TRBJ2-7; D: .; size: .
DNA: TGTGCCATCAGTGATGACAGGGGCTATCAGCCCCAGCATTTT; CDR3: CAISDDRGYQPQHF; V: TRBV10-3; J: TRBJ1-5; D: TRBD1; size: .
DNA: TGTGCCAGCAGCCCGGGACAGAGGAACACTGAAGCTTTCTTT; CDR3: CASSPGQRNTEAFF; V: TRBV9; J: TRBJ1-1; D: TRBD1; size: once
DNA: TGTGCCAGTAGTTCTTACACCGGGGAGCTGTTTTTT; CDR3: CASSSYTGELFF; V: TRBV19; J: TRBJ2-2; D: .; size: .
DNA: TGTGCCAGCAGTTTGACGGGTACCTACGAGCAGTACTTC; CDR3: CASSLTGTYEQYF; V: TRBV27; J: TRBJ2-7; D: .; size: .
DNA: TGTGCCAGCAGCCCGAGACTAGCGGGAGAATCTGAGACCCAGTACTTC; CDR3: CASSPRLAGESETQYF; V: TRBV9; J: TRBJ2-5; D: TRBD2; size: once
DNA: TGTGCCACCAGCAGAGAATGGAGTTTAAGCTCCTACAATGAGCAGTTCTTC; CDR3: CATSREWSLSSYNEQFF; V: TRBV15; J: TRBJ2-1; D: .; size: .
DNA: TGTGCCAGCAGGCCGGGACAGGGGGACTATGGCTACACCTTC; CDR3: CASRPGQGDYGYTF; V: TRBV6-5; J: TRBJ1-2; D: TRBD1; size: .
DNA: TGCGCCAGCAGCCAGCTCCTTAGCGGGAGCGCCGGGGAGCTGTTTTTT; CDR3: CASSQLLSGSAGELFF; V: TRBV4-1; J: TRBJ2-2; D: TRBD2; size: .
DNA: TGTGCCAGCACCCCCGGCGGGAAGGACTACGAGCAGTACTTC; CDR3: CASTPGGKDYEQYF; V: TRBV25-1; J: TRBJ2-7; D: .; size: .
DNA: TGTGCCACCAGCAAAGGGTGGGAGAGGACAGATACGCAGTATTTT; CDR3: CATSKGWERTDTQYF; V: TRBV15; J: TRBJ2-3; D: .; size: .
DNA: TGTGCCAGCAGTTTAGCCAGCGTCCGGGGTGGCTACACCTTC; CDR3: CASSLASVRGGYTF; V: TRBV28; J: TRBJ1-2; D: .; size: .
DNA: TGCGCCAGCAGCCAAGTCAGGTTGAACACTGAAGCTTTCTTT; CDR3: CASSQVRLNTEAFF; V: TRBV4-1; J: TRBJ1-1; D: .; size: .
DNA: TGTGCCAGCAGCTTAAGTCTAGCGGGGGGAAGGGAAGCCGCCGGGGAGCTGTTTTTT; CDR3: CASSLSLAGGREAAGELFF; V: TRBV5-6; J: TRBJ2-2; D: TRBD2; size: .
DNA: TGTGCCAGCAGAGGACAGGGGAAGGCTGAAGCTTTCTTT; CDR3: CASRGQGKAEAFF; V: TRBV6-1; J: TRBJ1-1; D: TRBD1; size: .
DNA: TGCGCCAGCTCCTCTACGGGGACAGCTCGAAACGAGCAGTACTTC; CDR3: CASSSTGTARNEQYF; V: TRBV5-1; J: TRBJ2-7; D: TRBD1; size: once
DNA: TGTGCCAGCAGCGGAAGTAGCGGGGCTACCTACGAGCAGTACTTC; CDR3: CASSGSSGATYEQYF; V: TRBV7-2; J: TRBJ2-7; D: TRBD2; size: .
DNA: TGTGCCAGCAGTCCCAGGACAGGGGGCGGCACTGAAGCTTTCTTT; CDR3: CASSPRTGGGTEAFF; V: TRBV6-5; J: TRBJ1-1; D: TRBD1; size: .
DNA: TGCAGTGCTGCGGACACTGAAGCTTTCTTT; CDR3: CSAADTEAFF; V: TRBV20-1; J: TRBJ1-1; D: .; size: .
DNA: TGTGCCAGCAGTGAAGAGGGGTGGCCCTACGAGCAGTACTTC; CDR3: CASSEEGWPYEQYF; V: TRBV6-1; J: TRBJ2-7; D: .; size: .
DNA: TGTGCCAGCGGGAGGCAGCCCCAGCATTTT; CDR3: CASGRQPQHF; V: TRBV6-5; J: TRBJ1-5; D: .; size: .
DNA: TGTGCCAGCAGGGGGGGACAGGGGTATGACGGCAATCAGCCCCAGCATTTT; CDR3: CASRGGQGYDGNQPQHF; V: TRBV2; J: TRBJ1-5; D: TRBD1; size: .
DNA: TGTGCCAGCAGCAACAGGGGAGGCGACTATGGCTACACCTTC; CDR3: CASSNRGGDYGYTF; V: TRBV7-9; J: TRBJ1-2; D: TRBD1; size: .
DNA: TGTGCCAGCAGCGTCGGCGGGAACACCGGGGAGCTGTTTTTT; CDR3: CASSVGGNTGELFF; V: TRBV9; J: TRBJ2-2; D: .; size: .
DNA: TGTGCCTGGAGTCCGAGTAACACCATATATTTT; CDR3: CAWSPSNTIYF; V: TRBV30; J: TRBJ1-3; D: .; size: .
DNA: TGTGCCAGCAGTGTGACAGGGACCTACGAGCAGTACTTC; CDR3: CASSVTGTYEQYF; V: TRBV28; J: TRBJ2-7; D: TRBD1; size: .
DNA: TGTGCCAGCAGTTACTCCCGGGGACAGGAGTATTTT; CDR3: CASSYSRGQEYF; V: TRBV6-5; J: TRBJ2-3; D: TRBD1; size: .
DNA: TGTGCCAGCAGTTTTGCCCGGGAGACCCAGTACTTC; CDR3: CASSFARETQYF; V: TRBV28; J: TRBJ2-5; D: .; size: .
DNA: TGCGCCAGCAGTGTAGGAGGGGGGGACTACAATGAGCAGTTCTTC; CDR3: CASSVGGGDYNEQFF; V: TRBV10-1; J: TRBJ2-1; D: .; size: .
DNA: TGTGCCAGCAGCTTGGAGGCGGGGGCGCGTGAGCAGTACTTC; CDR3: CASSLEAGAREQYF; V: TRBV5-4; J: TRBJ2-7; D: .; size: once
DNA: TGTGCCAGTAGTATTTCAGGGGCGGCTAACAATGAGCAGTTCTTC; CDR3: CASSISGAANNEQFF; V: TRBV19; J: TRBJ2-1; D: .; size: .